What follows is one T cell receptor (beta chain) and its context. Its antigen is unknown. This sample is part of a study of T cells after yellow fever vaccination. The germline V gene has CDR1 LGHNA and CDR2 YSLEER. This CDR3 has 11 residues. The V end was cut by 6 bases, the J end by 15 bases, with 15 bases between. Study findings and constraints: Subsequent to the booster, the majority of primary-vaccination clones reappeared (around 96% CD4, 85% to 90% CD8). Peaking faster, on day 5 versus 15, the secondary response was nonetheless weaker.

The TCR cDNA carried a universal primer site and UMIs from 5'RACE template switching. TCRdb reanalysed the 5' RACE reads using MiXCR and keeps one entry per CDR3 protein. The sample has 400,000 to 650,000 distinct CDR3 sequences, just over 20% seen once. The chain carries TRBV4-3 and TRBJ2-1, with TRBD2 as a possible D gene (5 bases). The sample was PBMCs, taken about 20 days after the first yellow fever vaccination. This sequence was found in a man between 18 and 29 years old who received the YFV17D yellow fever vaccine. The CDR3 protein is CASRLRTRPFF. The CDR3 DNA is TGCGCCAGCAGATTGAGGACTCGGCCGTTCTTC.